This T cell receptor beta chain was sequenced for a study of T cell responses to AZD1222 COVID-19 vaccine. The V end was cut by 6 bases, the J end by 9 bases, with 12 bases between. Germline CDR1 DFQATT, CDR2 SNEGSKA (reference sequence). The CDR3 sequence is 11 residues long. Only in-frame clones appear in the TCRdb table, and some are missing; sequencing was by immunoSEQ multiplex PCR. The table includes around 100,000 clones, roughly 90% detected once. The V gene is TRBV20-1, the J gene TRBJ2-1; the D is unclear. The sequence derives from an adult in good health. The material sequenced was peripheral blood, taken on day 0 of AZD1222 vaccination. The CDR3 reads CSATPKGEQFF. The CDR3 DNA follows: TGCAGTGCAACCCCCAAGGGTGAGCAGTTCTTC.